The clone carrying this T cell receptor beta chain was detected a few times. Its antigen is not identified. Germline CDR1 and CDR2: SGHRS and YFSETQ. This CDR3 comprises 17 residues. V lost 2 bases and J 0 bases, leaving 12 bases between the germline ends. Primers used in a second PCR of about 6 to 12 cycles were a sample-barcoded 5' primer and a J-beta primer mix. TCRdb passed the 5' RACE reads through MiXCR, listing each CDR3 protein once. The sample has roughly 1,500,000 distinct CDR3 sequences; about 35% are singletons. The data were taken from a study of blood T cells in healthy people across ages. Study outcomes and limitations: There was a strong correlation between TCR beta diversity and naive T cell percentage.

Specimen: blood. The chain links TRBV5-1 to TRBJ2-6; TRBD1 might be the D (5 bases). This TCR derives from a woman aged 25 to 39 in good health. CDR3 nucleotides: TGCGCCAGCAGCTTACCGACAGTAGCCTCTGGGGCCAACGTCCTGACTTTC. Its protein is CASSLPTVASGANVLTF.